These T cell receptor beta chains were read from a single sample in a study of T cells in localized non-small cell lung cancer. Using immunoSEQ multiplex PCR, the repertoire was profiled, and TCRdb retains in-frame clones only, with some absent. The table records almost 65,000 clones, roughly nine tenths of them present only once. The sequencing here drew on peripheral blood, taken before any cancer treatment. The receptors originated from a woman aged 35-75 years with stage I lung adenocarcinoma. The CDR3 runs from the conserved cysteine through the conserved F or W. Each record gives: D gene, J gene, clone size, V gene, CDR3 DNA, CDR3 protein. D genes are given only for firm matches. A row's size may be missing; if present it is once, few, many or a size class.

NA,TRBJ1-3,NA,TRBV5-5,TGTGCCAGCAACATAATCCCCAGCTCTGGAAACACCATATATTTT,CASNIIPSSGNTIYF
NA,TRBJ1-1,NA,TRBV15,TGTGCCACCAGCAGAGATGGATGGACTGAAGCTTTCTTT,CATSRDGWTEAFF
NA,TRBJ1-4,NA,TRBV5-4,TGTGCCAGCAGCTTGGGGGCTTCCGGGACTAATGAAAAACTGTTTTTT,CASSLGASGTNEKLFF
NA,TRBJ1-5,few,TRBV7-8,TGTGCCAGCAGTTTACAGAAAAATCAGCCCCAGCATTTT,CASSLQKNQPQHF
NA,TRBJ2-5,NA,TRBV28,TGTGCCAGCAGTCCGGGACTCCAAGAGACCCAGTACTTC,CASSPGLQETQYF
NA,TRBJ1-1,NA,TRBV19,TGTGCCAGTAGTATAGTAGGACAGAGTGCTGAAGCTTTCTTT,CASSIVGQSAEAFF
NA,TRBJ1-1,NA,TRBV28,TGTGCCAGCAGTTTGCGACACAACACTGAAGCTTTCTTT,CASSLRHNTEAFF
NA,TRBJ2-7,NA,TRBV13,TGTGCCAGCAGCTTAGTTGGCAGGGTGGACGAGCAGTACTTC,CASSLVGRVDEQYF
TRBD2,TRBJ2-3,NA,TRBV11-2,TGTGCCAGCAGCCTGGTAGCGGGACCTCAAGATACGCAGTATTTT,CASSLVAGPQDTQYF
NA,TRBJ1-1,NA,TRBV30,TGTGCCTCCTTTAGGGGAGAAGCTTTCTTT,CASFRGEAFF
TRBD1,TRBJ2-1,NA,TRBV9,TGTGCCAGCAGCGTAGGAACAGGGGTTAGTGAGCAGTTCTTC,CASSVGTGVSEQFF
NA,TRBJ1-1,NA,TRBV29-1,TGCAGCGTTGAGTTGGAGAACACTGAAGCTTTCTTT,CSVELENTEAFF
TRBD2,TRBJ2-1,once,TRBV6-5,TGTGCCAGCACCACGACTAGCGGATACGAGCAGTTCTTC,CASTTTSGYEQFF
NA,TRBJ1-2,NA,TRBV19,TGTGCCAGTAGGTCAGTGACGGTTCAAGCTAACTATGGCTACACCTTC,CASRSVTVQANYGYTF
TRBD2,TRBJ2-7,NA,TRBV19,TGTGCCAGTAGTTCTCGACTAGCGGGAGGCGCCTACGAGCAGTACTTC,CASSSRLAGGAYEQYF
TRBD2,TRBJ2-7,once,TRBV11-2,TGTGCCAGCAGCTTAGAGGGACTAGCGGGAGGGCCCTTCCACGAGCAGTACTTC,CASSLEGLAGGPFHEQYF
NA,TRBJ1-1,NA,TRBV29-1,TGCAGCGTTGAAACCAGGGGCGAGGACACTGAAGCTTTCTTT,CSVETRGEDTEAFF
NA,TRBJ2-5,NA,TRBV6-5,TGTGCCAGCAGTTACTCGGGGGTAGCGGAGACCCAGTACTTC,CASSYSGVAETQYF
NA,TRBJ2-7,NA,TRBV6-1,TGTGCCAGCAGTGAAGCGGTGGGGGGCAGCTCCTACGAGCAGTACTTC,CASSEAVGGSSYEQYF
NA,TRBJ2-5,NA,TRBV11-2,TGTGCCAGCAGCTACCAAGAGACCCAGTACTTC,CASSYQETQYF
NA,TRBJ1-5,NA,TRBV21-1,TGTGCCAGCAGGGCACCGGGAGGGTATAGCAATCAGCCCCAGCATTTT,CASRAPGGYSNQPQHF
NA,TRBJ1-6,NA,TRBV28,TGTGCCAGCAGTTCCTCGACTGCTTTACTGTCCCTCCACTTT,CASSSSTALLSLHF
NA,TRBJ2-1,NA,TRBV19,TGTGCCAGTAGTATAAGATGGGAGACCTCCAGAAATGAGCAGTTCTTC,CASSIRWETSRNEQFF